This T cell receptor (beta chain) emerged from a study of blood T cell repertoires in COVID-19. Some clones are missing from TCRdb's copy, which holds only in-frame ones; the method was immunoSEQ multiplex PCR. The table shows more than 150,000 clones, with roughly 80% occurring only once. Trimming at V came to 6 bases and at J to 1 base, leaving 2 bases not matched to a gene. The CDR3 covers 14 residues. The germline CDR1 and CDR2 sequences are SNHLY and FYNNEI. The sequencing input was PBMCs or T cells enriched from blood (not recorded which). The chain couples TRBV2 to TRBJ1-5; 8 bases fit TRBD1. The sequence came from a man aged 45-65 years who had recovered from COVID-19. The CDR3 loop is CASRDRVSNQPQHF. CDR3 coding DNA: TGTGCCAGCAGGGACAGGGTCAGCAATCAGCCCCAGCATTTT.